This T cell receptor beta chain was recorded in a study of CD8 T cells in ankylosing spondylitis. This clonotype was seen many times. The antigen remains undetermined. There are 18 residues in the CDR3. V dropped 10 bases and J dropped 0; count of bases not matched to a gene: 13. Study-wide results and limits: Significant enrichment of disease-linked clones was reported in matched ankylosing spondylitis synovial fluid. Eight or nine highly homologous variants made up a TCR beta motif that seemed to typify ankylosing spondylitis blood. Disease-associated clonotypes exhibited CD8+ identity and were relatively infrequent in peripheral blood.

A quantitative 5'-RACE method, one with molecular barcodes, was used to make TCR beta libraries. TCRdb processed the 5' RACE reads anew with MiXCR; each CDR3 protein has one entry. The sample carries some 220,000 distinct CDR3 sequences, roughly a tenth recorded once. The genes are TRBV12-3 or TRBV12-4 and TRBJ2-1, with 12 bases identical to TRBD2. The sequence came from a male donor with ankylosing spondylitis or in good health (not recorded which). Material: blood, either unsorted or a sorted T cell fraction (not recorded which). The CDR3 DNA follows: TGTGCCACCGCACCGGGACTAGCGGGCGTTAGCTCCTACAATGAGCAGTTCTTC. Translation: CATAPGLAGVSSYNEQFF.